One and the same sample provided the 27 T cell receptor beta chains below, sequenced in a study of OX40 agonist ivuxolimab in advanced cancers. Sequencing used immunoSEQ multiplex PCR; TCRdb keeps in-frame clones, though not all of them. The sample records 40,000 or so clones, approximately 91% being singletons. The sample consisted of CD4+ or CD8+ T cells sorted from blood, taken in a trial of the OX40 agonist ivuxolimab. The receptors here all came from an adult with an advanced solid tumor such as melanoma, head and neck, liver or kidney cancer.

The V gene is TRBV7-6, the J gene TRBJ2-3, with TRBD2 matching over 11 bases. Trimming at V came to 1 base and at J to 3 bases, leaving 6 bases not matched to a gene. Per the germline V gene, CDR1 is SGHVS and CDR2 is FNYEAQ. The length of the CDR3 is 17 residues. CDR3 coding DNA: TGTGCCAGCAGCTTAGTAGCGGGGGGGCCGAGGACAGATACGCAGTATTTT. Protein product: CASSLVAGGPRTDTQYF.

V and J are TRBV7-6 and TRBJ1-6; D remains unclear. Germline loops: CDR1 SGHVS, CDR2 FNYEAQ. There are 13 residues in the CDR3. V was clipped by 4 bases and J by 7 bases, with 8 bases between them. CDR3 sequence reads: CASSSNGNSPLHF. CDR3 bases: TGTGCCAGCAGCTCCAATGGAAATTCACCCCTCCACTTT.

This sequence joins TRBV13 and TRBJ2-3; no reliable D call. Trimming cost V 3 bases and J 2 bases, with 6 bases left between them. Germline V gene lookup returns CDR1 PRHDT and CDR2 FYEKMQ (reference sequence). The CDR3 contains 13 residues. The CDR3 DNA sequence: TGTGCCAGCAGCTTGAGCTACACAGATACGCAGTATTTT. It yields the protein CASSLSYTDTQYF.

This clone was observed once. V is TRBV7-8 and J is TRBJ2-1; a weak D match, TRBD2 (5 bases). From germline, CDR1 is SGHVS and CDR2 FQNEAQ. CDR3 length: 15 amino acids. Deletions cut 0 bases from V and 7 bases from J, with 13 bases between. CDR3 DNA sequence: TGTGCCAGCAGCTTAGCCCCTCCGGAGGTAAATGAGCAGTTCTTC. Its protein product is CASSLAPPEVNEQFF.

The V gene is TRBV7-8, the J gene TRBJ1-5; D gene uncertain. Trimming took 5 bases from V and 7 from J, leaving 12 bases between them. CDR3 length: 13 amino acids. Germline-derived CDR1 and CDR2 are SGHVS and FQNEAQ. The CDR3 spells CASSTNLPQPQHF. CDR3 DNA: TGTGCCAGCAGCACAAACTTGCCCCAGCCCCAGCATTTT.

In its sample, this clone was seen once. The chain is built from TRBV6-6 and TRBJ2-5, with unresolved D. The germline CDR1 and CDR2 sequences are MNHNY and SVGAGI (reference sequence). The V end lost 2 bases, the J end lost 1 base, and 8 bases lay between the germline ends. The CDR3 contains 14 residues. This chain's CDR3 is CASSYTNIQETQYF. CDR3 DNA: TGTGCCAGCAGTTACACGAACATCCAAGAGACCCAGTACTTC.

The V call is TRBV21-1, the J call TRBJ2-5. TRBV21-1 is tagged as a pseudogene. The CDR3 extends over 15 amino acids. This CDR3 is CASSTLNWVPETQYF. CDR3 DNA: TGTGCCAGCAGCACCCTTAACTGGGTTCCAGAGACCCAGTACTTC.

This clone was picked up a small number of times. Since a far larger clone is one base different, this is likely a read error. The sample contains more than one DNA sequence encoding this CDR3. The rearrangement uses TRBV4-1 and TRBJ1-6; 7 bases fit TRBD1. The CDR3 runs to 16 residues. V shed 3 bases, J shed 8 bases, and the junction held 10 bases outside the gene matches. Germline V gene data show CDR1 as MGHRA and CDR2 as YSYEKL. CDR3 loop: CASSQETGEGDSPLHF. CDR3 DNA: TGCGCCAGCAGCCAGGAAACAGGGGAAGGTGATTCACCCCTCCACTTT.

V gene TRBV6-7 combines with J gene TRBJ2-3; D not resolved. TRBV6-7 falls under the ORF class, with uncertain function. Trimming cost V 0 bases and J 5 bases, with 6 bases left between them. The CDR3 sequence is 13 residues long. The CDR3: CASSYSDGDTQYF. In DNA, the CDR3 is TGTGCCAGCAGTTACTCGGACGGAGATACGCAGTATTTT.

The chain recombines TRBV7-6 with TRBJ2-2; D may match TRBD1 or TRBD2 (5 bases each). Germline V gene lookup returns CDR1 SGHVS and CDR2 FNYEAQ. The CDR3 extends over 12 amino acids. Trimming stripped 5 bases from V and 6 bases from J, with 7 bases between. CDR3 nucleotide sequence: TGTGCCAGCAGCCTGGGGGCCGGGGAGCTGTTTTTT. It encodes CASSLGAGELFF.

This clone was seen only a few times. The chain links TRBV5-6 to TRBJ2-7; the match to TRBD2 covers 14 bases. CDR3 length: 18 residues. Germline values: CDR1 SGHDT, CDR2 YYEEEE. The V gene end was trimmed by 0 bases and the J gene end by 4 bases; junction bases not matched to a gene: 9. The CDR3 is CASSLDKWTSGGPYEQYV. The DNA for the CDR3 is TGTGCCAGCAGCTTGGACAAGTGGACTAGCGGGGGGCCGTACGAGCAGTACGTC.

This clone came up a few times. The chain recombines TRBV19 with TRBJ2-7, with 12 bases aligning to TRBD2. In germline, CDR1 is LNHDA, CDR2 SQIVND (reference sequence). Trimming cost V 5 bases and J 2 bases; bases outside gene matches: 4. The CDR3 is 15 amino acids. The CDR3 DNA reads TGTGCCAGTAGTGCACTAGCGGGGGGAACCTACGAGCAGTACTTC. Protein product: CASSALAGGTYEQYF.

J is TRBJ1-2 and V is TRBV4-2; maybe TRBD1 (6 bases). This CDR3 has 13 residues. V lost 0 bases, J lost 7 bases, and 9 bases lay in between. The germline V gene encodes CDR1 LGHNA and CDR2 YNFKEQ. CDR3 amino acids: CASSQDPGAGYTF. Here the CDR3 DNA reads TGTGCCAGCAGCCAAGATCCAGGGGCTGGCTACACCTTC.

The chain links TRBV7-9 to TRBJ2-6, with 10 bases lining up with TRBD1. The ends lost 2 bases at V and 0 bases at J; junction bases unmatched: 4. Per germline, CDR1 SEHNR and CDR2 FQNEAQ (reference sequence). The CDR3 loop spans 18 amino acids. CDR3 in DNA: TGTGCCAGCAGCTTATTAGGGACAGGGGACTCTGGGGCCAACGTCCTGACTTTC. This encodes CASSLLGTGDSGANVLTF.

The rearrangement uses TRBV5-4 and TRBJ1-1; 7 positions agree with TRBD1. The CDR3 covers 14 residues. CDR1 and CDR2 from the germline V gene are SGHNT and YYREEE (reference sequence). V lost 1 base to trimming and J lost 3 bases; unmatched junction nucleotides: 3. CDR3: CASSLKGADTEAFF. The DNA of the CDR3 is TGTGCCAGCAGCTTGAAGGGGGCGGACACTGAAGCTTTCTTT.

The chain couples TRBV10-2 to TRBJ1-2; D unclear. The CDR3 runs 11 residues. Trimming removed 0 bases at V and 7 bases at J, with 3 bases between. Germline V gene sequence: CDR1 WSHSY, CDR2 SAAADI. CDR3 nucleotides: TGCGCCAGCAGTGAGTCGACTGGCTACACCTTC. Its protein is CASSESTGYTF.

V and J are TRBV5-6 and TRBJ2-2; TRBD2 is a possible D gene (6 bases). The V and J ends lost 1 base and 3 bases respectively, with 13 bases between them. This CDR3 contains 16 residues. Looked up from germline, CDR1 is SGHDT and CDR2 is YYEEEE. The CDR3 region is CASSLRERGYTGELFF. In DNA form, the CDR3 reads TGTGCCAGCAGCTTGCGGGAGCGAGGGTACACCGGGGAGCTGTTTTTT.

The chain combines TRBV6-4 with TRBJ2-7; possibly TRBD1 for D (5 bases). Per the germline V gene, CDR1 is MRHNA and CDR2 is SNTAGT. The CDR3 length is 14 residues. The V gene lost 6 bases and the J gene lost 2 bases, with 14 bases spanning the gap. The CDR3 region has the DNA TGTGCCAGCAGGGATAGGACAACTCCCTACGAGCAGTACGTC. Translation gives CASRDRTTPYEQYV.

V usage is TRBV20-1 and J usage is TRBJ2-4, with D maybe TRBD2 (5 bases). Germline V gene sequence: CDR1 DFQATT, CDR2 SNEGSKA (reference sequence). The CDR3 consists of 11 residues. The V end was cut by 7 bases, the J end by 5 bases, with 9 bases between. The CDR3 sequence: CSVRGENIQYF. The CDR3 DNA follows: TGCAGTGTCCGGGGTGAAAACATTCAGTACTTC.

The chain carries TRBV27 and TRBJ2-3, with D perhaps being TRBD1 or TRBD2 (5 bases each). From germline, CDR1 is MNHEY and CDR2 SMNVEV (reference sequence). The CDR3 length is 10 residues. With 8 bases removed from V and 7 bases from J, the gap between germline ends came to 7 bases. In nucleotides, the CDR3 is TGTGCCAGCGGGGGTAATACGCAGTATTTT. The encoded protein is CASGGNTQYF.

This chain links TRBV6-5 with TRBJ1-2; 9 positions match TRBD1. Per germline, CDR1 MNHEY and CDR2 SVGAGI. The V segment lost 1 base and the J segment 0 bases; nucleotides outside the gene matches: 0. The length of the CDR3 is 15 residues. The CDR3 region has the DNA TGTGCCAGCAGTTACTGGACAGGGGCTAACTATGGCTACACCTTC. Translation: CASSYWTGANYGYTF.

The count of this clone is one. V is TRBV4-3 and J is TRBJ2-3; D uncertain. V gave up 1 base and J gave up 4 bases, with 6 bases separating them. Per germline, CDR1 LGHNA and CDR2 YSLEER. CDR3 length: 13 amino acids. This CDR3 is CASSQAVPDTQYF. The CDR3 DNA follows: TGCGCCAGCAGCCAAGCAGTACCAGATACGCAGTATTTT.

V usage is TRBV11-2 and J usage is TRBJ1-4; tentatively, D is TRBD1 (5 bases). Per the germline V gene, CDR1 is SGHAT and CDR2 is FQNNGV. This CDR3 comprises 17 residues. V lost 6 bases and J 8 bases, leaving 25 bases between the germline ends. CDR3 sequence (DNA): TGTGCCAGCAGGAATTACGGAAGATACGGGGGATTGGAAAAACTGTTTTTT. It is translated as CASRNYGRYGGLEKLFF.

J is TRBJ1-6 and V is TRBV7-9; D is undetermined. The germline CDR1 and CDR2 sequences are SEHNR and FQNEAQ (reference sequence). V was trimmed by 1 base and J by 13 bases, leaving 14 bases between them. The CDR3 sequence is 14 residues long. The CDR3 loop reads CASSLGVASSPLHF. In DNA form, the CDR3 reads TGTGCCAGCAGCTTAGGGGTCGCGTCTTCCCCCCTCCACTTT.

This sequence joins TRBV5-6 and TRBJ2-1; possible D gene TRBD2, 5 bases. This CDR3 has 15 residues. The V and J ends lost 4 bases and 4 bases respectively, with 15 bases between them. CDR1 and CDR2 from the germline V gene are SGHDT and YYEEEE. The CDR3 region is CASSLTPGVYNEQFF. In nucleotides, the CDR3 is TGTGCCAGCAGCCTGACCCCCGGGGTTTACAATGAGCAGTTCTTC.

The chain carries TRBV4-2 and TRBJ2-7; unclear D gene. This CDR3 comprises 16 residues. V was shortened by 1 base and J by 3 bases, with 16 bases between the two germline ends. Germline assignment: CDR1 LGHNA and CDR2 YNFKEQ. The CDR3 region is CASSQAPGPLVYEQYF. The CDR3, as DNA: TGTGCCAGCAGCCAAGCCCCAGGTCCTCTGGTCTACGAGCAGTACTTC.

The chain joins TRBV9 to TRBJ1-6; D possibly corresponds to TRBD1 (5 bases). The germline V gene encodes CDR1 SGDLS and CDR2 YYNGEE. This CDR3 is built from 17 residues. V gave up 0 bases and J gave up 9 bases, with 19 bases separating them. The CDR3 sequence is CASSVGQFGAGGSPLHF. Written as DNA, the CDR3 is TGTGCCAGCAGCGTAGGGCAATTCGGTGCCGGGGGTTCACCCCTCCACTTT.